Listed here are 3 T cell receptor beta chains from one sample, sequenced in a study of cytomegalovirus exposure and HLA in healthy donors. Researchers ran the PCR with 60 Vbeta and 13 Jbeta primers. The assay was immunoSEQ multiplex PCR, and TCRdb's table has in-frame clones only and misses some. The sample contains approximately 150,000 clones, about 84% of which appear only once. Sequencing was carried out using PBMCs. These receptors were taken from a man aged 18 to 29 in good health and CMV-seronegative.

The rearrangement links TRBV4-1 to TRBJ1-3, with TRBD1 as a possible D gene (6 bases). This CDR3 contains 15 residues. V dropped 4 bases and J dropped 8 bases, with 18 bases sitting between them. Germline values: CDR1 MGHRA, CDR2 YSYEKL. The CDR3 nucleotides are TGCGCCAGCAGCCTATTGTGGGGGGGCAAGGACACCATATATTTT. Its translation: CASSLLWGGKDTIYF.

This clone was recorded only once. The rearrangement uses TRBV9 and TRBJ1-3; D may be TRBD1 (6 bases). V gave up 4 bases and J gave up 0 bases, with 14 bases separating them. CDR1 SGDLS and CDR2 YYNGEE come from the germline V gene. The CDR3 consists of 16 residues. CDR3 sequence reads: CASSPGGAFSGNTIYF. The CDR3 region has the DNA TGTGCCAGCAGCCCGGGGGGGGCATTCTCTGGAAACACCATATATTTT.

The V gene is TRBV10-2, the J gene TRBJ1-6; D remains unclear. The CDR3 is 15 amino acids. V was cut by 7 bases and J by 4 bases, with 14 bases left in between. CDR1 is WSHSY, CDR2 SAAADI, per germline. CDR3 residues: CASKGREDYNSPLHF. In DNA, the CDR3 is TGCGCCAGCAAAGGACGGGAAGATTATAATTCACCCCTCCACTTT.